This T cell receptor (beta chain) originates from a study of Ad26.COV2.S vaccination and SARS-CoV-2 variants. Clones were sequenced by immunoSEQ multiplex PCR, and TCRdb holds only the in-frame ones, with some missing. This sample yields about 350,000 clones, of which 85% to 90% are seen a single time; roughly 5% belongs to the top ten. The trim removed 4 bases at V and 5 bases at J, leaving 6 bases unmatched. There are 14 residues in the CDR3. CDR1 is SQVTM and CDR2 is ANQGSEA in the germline V gene. Treatment given: roughly 20 received Ad26.COV2.S at low or high dose, single or two shots; five or six received placebo; per-sample allocation not given. Vaccine and placebo recipients were sampled on day 63 after the first injection.

The chain combines TRBV29-1 with TRBJ1-2, with 11 bases matching TRBD1. The sample consisted of peripheral blood, taken in a trial of Ad26.COV2.S vaccine versus placebo. The source of this sequence is a person between 18 and 60 years old who received the Ad26.COV2.S COVID-19 vaccine or a placebo. The CDR3 nucleotides read TGCAGCGTTGGGGCCGGGACAGGGGGATATGGCTACACCTTC. Translation: CSVGAGTGGYGYTF.